A selection of T cell receptor beta chains follows, all from one sample in a study of cytomegalovirus exposure and HLA in healthy donors. Measured with immunoSEQ multiplex PCR; TCRdb has only the in-frame clones, and not every one. The sample lists 90,000 to 100,000 clones; about 74% were seen once. Sequencing input: PBMCs. The receptors here all came from a male donor in good health and CMV-seronegative. Each CDR3 is given without its conserved first and last residue. Each record gives: V gene, J gene, clone size, CDR3 protein. Clone size is not always given. Where it is, it says once, few, many or a class for expanded clones.

TRBV10-3	TRBJ2-3	few	AIRDKVADTQY
TRBV29-1	TRBJ2-3	.	SVDDSVRDTQY
TRBV5-1	TRBJ2-5	.	ASSPSTQY
TRBV5-1	TRBJ2-7	.	ASSLGGQAFDEQY
TRBV29-1	TRBJ2-7	.	SVEDGLAGGPYYEQY
TRBV28	TRBJ2-2	once	ASSLGGRVGTGELF
TRBV29-1	TRBJ2-3	once	SVEDRGLAGGHLDTQY
TRBV2	TRBJ1-2	few	ASSVGLPNYGYT
TRBV5-6	TRBJ2-2	once	ASSFFGLALNTGELF
TRBV29-1	TRBJ2-1	.	SYSGRGGTYNEQF
TRBV9	TRBJ2-7	.	ASGRLAESYEQY
TRBV6-1	TRBJ2-5	.	ASSGRHLGLQETQY
TRBV4-1	TRBJ1-5	.	ASSQDPYSSPWPDQPQH
TRBV7-9	TRBJ2-1	few	ASSLGTSSNEQF
TRBV19	TRBJ2-7	.	ASSIGTSGSRAYEQY
TRBV9	TRBJ2-5	.	ASSVVQGALETQY
TRBV7-8	TRBJ2-1	.	ASSRTGTSGINEQF
TRBV28	TRBJ1-1	.	ASSSGQRHTEAF
TRBV7-3	TRBJ2-7	.	ASSLMTIASYEQY
TRBV6-5	TRBJ2-3	.	ASSYFDSTDTQY
TRBV27	TRBJ1-5	.	ASSSLDMVGNQPQH
TRBV2	TRBJ2-1	few	ASSPGLGKQF
TRBV6-4	TRBJ2-1	.	ASSELTTTYNEQF
TRBV5-1	TRBJ2-1	.	ASSLVLTGLAGEQF
TRBV27	TRBJ2-7	.	ASSRLAGSSYEQY
TRBV28	TRBJ1-6	.	ASSLRGDSPLH
TRBV30	TRBJ1-1	.	AWTPAITTNTEAF
TRBV27	TRBJ2-5	.	ASSLAETQY
TRBV2	TRBJ2-7	.	ASSGFPGSGSGGYEQY
TRBV10-3	TRBJ2-7	.	AISEEDGGYEQY
TRBV29-1	TRBJ2-2	.	SVEDPAGSGDGELF
TRBV15	TRBJ1-5	once	ATSTTTGKQANQPQH
TRBV5-6	TRBJ2-7	.	ASSFRGTGGYEQY
TRBV15	TRBJ1-3	.	ATSIGGFGNTIY
TRBV6-1	TRBJ2-1	.	ASSDQLLAGEQF
TRBV9	TRBJ1-2	.	ASSAAGGVGYT
TRBV18	TRBJ2-6	.	ASSPQTVGTGANVLT
TRBV28	TRBJ2-7	.	ASSTGQVYEQY
TRBV5-6	TRBJ1-1	few	ASSFTRGTEAF
TRBV7-2	TRBJ2-7	.	ASSLGGTSLEQY
TRBV9	TRBJ2-3	.	ASSVGWREASTDTQY